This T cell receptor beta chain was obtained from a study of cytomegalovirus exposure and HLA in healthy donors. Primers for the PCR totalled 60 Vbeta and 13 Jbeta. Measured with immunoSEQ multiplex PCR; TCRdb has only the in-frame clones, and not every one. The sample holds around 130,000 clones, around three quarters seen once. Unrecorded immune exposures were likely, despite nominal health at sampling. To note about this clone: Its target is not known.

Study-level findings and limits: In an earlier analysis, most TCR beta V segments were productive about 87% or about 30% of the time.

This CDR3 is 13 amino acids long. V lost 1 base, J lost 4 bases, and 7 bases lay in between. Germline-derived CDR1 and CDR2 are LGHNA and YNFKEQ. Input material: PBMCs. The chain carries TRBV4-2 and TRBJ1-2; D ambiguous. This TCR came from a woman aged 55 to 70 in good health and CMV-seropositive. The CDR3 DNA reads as TGTGCCAGCAGCCAAGCGGGTTTCTATGGCTACACCTTC. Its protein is CASSQAGFYGYTF.